What follows are 5 T cell receptor beta chains derived from one specimen sequenced in a study of blood T cell repertoires in COVID-19. Data came from immunoSEQ multiplex PCR; TCRdb stores just in-frame clones and leaves some out. In the table there are roughly 340,000 clones, around 92% of which are singletons. Sequenced material: peripheral blood. Every receptor here comes from a woman aged 25 to 45 with COVID-19, enrolled during active disease.

The chain uses TRBV7-9 and TRBJ2-5; unclear D gene. V lost 3 bases and J lost 4, with 12 bases in between. The CDR3 extends over 14 amino acids. From germline, CDR1 is SEHNR and CDR2 FQNEAQ (reference sequence). DNA of the CDR3: TGTGCCAGCAGCTTGCCCGACTTTGGAGAGACCCAGTACTTC. Translating it yields CASSLPDFGETQYF.

This CDR3 reads CASSWGIAAITDTQYF. Here the CDR3 DNA reads TGTGCCAGCAGCTGGGGGATAGCGGCGATCACAGATACGCAGTATTTT. The chain links TRBV5-8 to TRBJ2-3, with a possible D match to TRBD2 (6 bases). This CDR3 spans 16 amino acids. Germline CDR1 reads SGHTS; CDR2 reads YDEGEE. V dropped 3 bases and J dropped 2 bases, with 16 bases sitting between them.

The chain recombines TRBV3-1 (or the pseudogene TRBV3-2) with TRBJ1-4, with TRBD1 matching over 7 bases. From germline, CDR1 is LGHDT and CDR2 YNNKEL (reference sequence). This CDR3 comprises 17 residues. Trimming took 4 bases from V and 0 from J; bases not matched to a gene: 8. CDR3 residues: CASSPLRDSATNEKLFF. CDR3 sequence (DNA): TGTGCCAGCAGCCCCCTCCGGGACAGCGCAACTAATGAAAAACTGTTTTTT.

V usage is TRBV7-9 and J usage is TRBJ2-5; 8 bases are a match to TRBD2. The ends lost 5 bases at V and 2 bases at J; junction bases unmatched: 19. Germline lookup yields CDR1 SEHNR and CDR2 FQNEAQ (reference sequence). CDR3 length: 19 residues. CDR3 in amino acids: CASSLPGVTGGEPQETQYF. The CDR3 region has the DNA TGTGCCAGCAGCCTGCCCGGGGTTACGGGGGGGGAGCCACAAGAGACCCAGTACTTC. The full variable domain, with the rest looked up from reference TRBV7-9 and TRBJ2-5, is DTGVSQNPRHKITKRGQNVTFRCDPISEHNRLYWYRQTLGQGPEFLTYFQNEAQLEKSRLLSDRFSAERPKGSFSTLEIQRTEQGDSAMYLCASSLPGVTGGEPQETQYFGPGTRLLVL.

The V and J genes are TRBV29-1 and TRBJ2-1; D might be TRBD1 (5 bases). V was pared by 4 bases and J by 5 bases, with 9 bases between. CDR1 is SQVTM and CDR2 is ANQGSEA in the germline V gene. CDR3 length: 12 amino acids. The CDR3 sequence is CSVVQANNEQFF. The CDR3 nucleotides are TGCAGCGTTGTACAGGCGAACAATGAGCAGTTCTTC.